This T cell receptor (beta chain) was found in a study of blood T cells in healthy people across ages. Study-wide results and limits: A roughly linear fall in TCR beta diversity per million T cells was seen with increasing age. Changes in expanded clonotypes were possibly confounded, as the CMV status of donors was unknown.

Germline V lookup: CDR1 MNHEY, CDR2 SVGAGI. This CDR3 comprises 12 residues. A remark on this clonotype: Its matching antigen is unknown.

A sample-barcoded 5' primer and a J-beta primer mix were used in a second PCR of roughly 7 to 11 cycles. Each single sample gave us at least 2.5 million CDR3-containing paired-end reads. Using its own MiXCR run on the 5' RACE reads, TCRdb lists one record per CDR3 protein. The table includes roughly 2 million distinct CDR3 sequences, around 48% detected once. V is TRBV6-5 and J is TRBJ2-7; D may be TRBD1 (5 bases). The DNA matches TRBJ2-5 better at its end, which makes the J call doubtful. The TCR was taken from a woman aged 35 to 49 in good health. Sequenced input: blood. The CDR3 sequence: CASSPGCETQYF. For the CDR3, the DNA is TGTGCCAGCAGTCCAGGGTGTGAGACCCAGTACTTC.